Listed below are T cell receptor beta chains from one sample, sequenced in a study of cytomegalovirus exposure and HLA in healthy donors. The data were produced by immunoSEQ multiplex PCR, yet TCRdb's version contains in-frame clones alone and is incomplete. Of about 130,000 clones listed, more than 70% are singletons. The sample comprised PBMCs. The receptors shown here come from a man in his forties in good health and CMV-seronegative. Both conserved end residues are part of each CDR3.

j_call | v_call | cdr3_aa
TRBJ1-6 | TRBV5-1 | CASTISGQGNSPLHF
TRBJ2-3 | TRBV15 | CATSRDVLAGGPGGADTQYF
TRBJ1-2 | TRBV19 | CASSPGQGGYGYTF
TRBJ2-7 | TRBV11-3 | CASSLTGGEQYF
TRBJ1-3 | TRBV9 | CASSVGDMGNTIYF
TRBJ1-3 | TRBV30 | CAWSKGTAGNTIYF
TRBJ1-5 | TRBV28 | CASSSRGWQPQHF
TRBJ1-3 | TRBV7-9 | CACPGTGNSGNTIYF
TRBJ1-2 | TRBV6-4 | CASSAGTGLGWNGYTF
TRBJ2-1 | TRBV7-2 | CASSLPAGGLGEQFF
TRBJ1-1 | TRBV7-2 | CASSQGAWNTEAFF
TRBJ1-5 | TRBV18 | CASSEQGASNQPQHF
TRBJ1-1 | TRBV6-5 | CASRPGQGRYTEAFF
TRBJ2-5 | TRBV5-1 | CASSLGNSGSEQTQYF
TRBJ2-7 | TRBV5-1 | CASSLAGGSYEQYF
TRBJ2-3 | TRBV4-1 | CASSQEGLAGPGADTQYF
TRBJ2-3 | TRBV15 | CATSRAGSGGADTQYF